This record covers a single TCR beta chain. Its antigen is undetermined. These data are taken from a study of STAT3 mutations in large granular lymphocyte leukemia. On the study more broadly: Among longitudinally sequenced T-LGLL patients, roughly half had canonical activating STAT3 mutations detected. Over half of T-LGLL patients had one or more immunosuppressive regimens.

The table came from immunoSEQ multiplex PCR; TCRdb's copy has only in-frame clones and leaves some out. The sample carries 8,000 to 11,000 clones, nearly 90% recorded once. Study results and caveats: In several patients, dominant TCR clone burden exceeded STAT3 mutant burden, suggesting STAT3 mutation arose secondarily. Sampling intervals varied between patients and samples. Every T-LGLL patient had at least one immunodominant TCRbeta clonotype.

The germline V gene encodes CDR1 SEHNR and CDR2 FQNEAQ (reference sequence). V was pared by 0 bases and J by 5 bases, with 10 bases between. The CDR3 runs to 14 residues. The genes are TRBV7-9 and TRBJ2-5, with TRBD2 as a possible D gene (5 bases). This receptor was obtained from a man in his 60s with T-cell large granular lymphocyte leukemia. Some clones in this sample may be carry-over from other donors' samples. Sequencing input: peripheral blood mononuclear cells. The CDR3 reads CASSLAGVGETQYF. The CDR3 region has the DNA TGTGCCAGCAGCTTAGCGGGAGTGGGGGAGACCCAGTACTTC.